The source of this T cell receptor (beta chain) is a study of T cell responses to AZD1222 COVID-19 vaccine. Sequenced by immunoSEQ multiplex PCR; TCRdb stores in-frame clones only, minus some. The table has more than 70,000 clones, more than 85% seen once. Study outcomes and limitations: Regions 160-218 and 743-854 held dominance among vaccine-associated CD4 TCRs, which spanned spike. Only a handful of AZD1222 recipients tested seropositive at baseline. Clonal diversity was possibly underestimated; the donors were predominantly white British and more often female.

Second-dose timings of about 4 or about 12 weeks were pooled. Note on this clone: Its target is not known.

V lost 6 bases and J lost 0, with 11 bases in between. The CDR3 contains 14 residues. Germline CDR1 and CDR2: MNHEY and SVGAGI. The gene calls are TRBV6-5 and TRBJ1-2, with unresolved D. This receptor was taken from an adult who received the AZD1222 COVID-19 vaccine. Source: peripheral blood, taken 28 days after the second AZD1222 dose. CDR3 region: CASRAPPPNYGYTF. The CDR3 DNA follows: TGTGCCAGCAGGGCACCGCCACCTAACTATGGCTACACCTTC.